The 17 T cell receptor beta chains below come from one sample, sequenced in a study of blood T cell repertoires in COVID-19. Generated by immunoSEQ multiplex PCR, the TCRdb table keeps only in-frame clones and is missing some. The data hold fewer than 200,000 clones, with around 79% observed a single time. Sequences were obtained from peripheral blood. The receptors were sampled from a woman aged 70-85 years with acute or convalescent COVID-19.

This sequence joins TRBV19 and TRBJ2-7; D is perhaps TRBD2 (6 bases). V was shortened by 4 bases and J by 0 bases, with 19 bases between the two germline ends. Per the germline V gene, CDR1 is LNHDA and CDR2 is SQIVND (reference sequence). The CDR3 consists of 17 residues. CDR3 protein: CASSTARDLRSSYEQYF. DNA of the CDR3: TGTGCCAGTAGTACCGCTCGGGACTTGCGGAGCTCCTACGAGCAGTACTTC.

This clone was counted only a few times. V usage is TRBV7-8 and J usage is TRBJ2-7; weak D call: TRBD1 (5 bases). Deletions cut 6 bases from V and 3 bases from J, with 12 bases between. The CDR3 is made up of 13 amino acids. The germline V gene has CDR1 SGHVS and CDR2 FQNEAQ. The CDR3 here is CASRTTDHYEQYF. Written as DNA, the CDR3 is TGTGCCAGCAGGACGACAGACCACTACGAGCAGTACTTC.

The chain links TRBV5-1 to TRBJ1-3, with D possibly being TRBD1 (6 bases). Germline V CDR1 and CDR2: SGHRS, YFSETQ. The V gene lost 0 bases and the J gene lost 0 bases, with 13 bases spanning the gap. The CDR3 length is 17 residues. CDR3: CASSLETGGSSGNTIYF. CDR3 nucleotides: TGCGCCAGCAGCTTGGAGACAGGCGGAAGCTCTGGAAACACCATATATTTT.

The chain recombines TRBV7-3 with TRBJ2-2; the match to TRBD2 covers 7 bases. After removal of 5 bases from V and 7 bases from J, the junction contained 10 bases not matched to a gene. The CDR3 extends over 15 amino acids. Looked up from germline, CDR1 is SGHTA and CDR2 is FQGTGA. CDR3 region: CASSPLGRESGELFF. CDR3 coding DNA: TGTGCCAGCAGCCCTCTCGGGCGGGAGAGCGGGGAGCTGTTTTTT.

CDR3 nucleotides: TGTGCCAGCAGTGAAATGAGTACCGCTGGAGATGAAAAACTGTTTTTT. Translated, it gives CASSEMSTAGDEKLFF. The genes are TRBV2 and TRBJ1-4; D remains ambiguous. The CDR3 loop spans 16 amino acids. Germline CDR1 and CDR2: SNHLY and FYNNEI. V dropped 2 bases and J dropped 6 bases, with 16 bases sitting between them.

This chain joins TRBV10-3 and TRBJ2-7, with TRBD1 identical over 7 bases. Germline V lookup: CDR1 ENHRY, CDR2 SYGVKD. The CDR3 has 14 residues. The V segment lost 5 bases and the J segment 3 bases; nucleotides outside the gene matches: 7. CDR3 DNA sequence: TGTGCCATCAGTAGACAGGGAAACATCTACGAGCAGTACTTC. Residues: CAISRQGNIYEQYF.

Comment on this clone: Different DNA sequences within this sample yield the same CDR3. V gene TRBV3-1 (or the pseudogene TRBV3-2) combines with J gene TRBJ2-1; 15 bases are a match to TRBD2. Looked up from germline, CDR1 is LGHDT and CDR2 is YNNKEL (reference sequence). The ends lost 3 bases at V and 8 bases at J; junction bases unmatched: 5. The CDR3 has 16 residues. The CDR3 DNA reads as TGTGCCAGCAGCCAGGGACTAGCGGGAGGAAGGGATGAGCAGTTCTTC. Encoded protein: CASSQGLAGGRDEQFF.

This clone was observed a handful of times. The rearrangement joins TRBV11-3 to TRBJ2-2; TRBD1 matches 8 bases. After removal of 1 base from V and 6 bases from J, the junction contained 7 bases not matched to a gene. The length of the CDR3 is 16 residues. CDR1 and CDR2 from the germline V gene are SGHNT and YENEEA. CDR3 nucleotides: TGTGCCAGCAGCTTAGGTGGACAGGGAAGGTCCGGGGAGCTGTTTTTT. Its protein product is CASSLGGQGRSGELFF.

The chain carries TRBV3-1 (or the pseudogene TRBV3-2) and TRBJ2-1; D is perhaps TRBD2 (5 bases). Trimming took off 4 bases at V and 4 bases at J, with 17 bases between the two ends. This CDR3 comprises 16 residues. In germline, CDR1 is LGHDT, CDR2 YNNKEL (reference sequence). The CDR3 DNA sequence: TGTGCCAGCAGCCCCCAGAGGGCACTAGATTACAATGAGCAGTTCTTC. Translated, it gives CASSPQRALDYNEQFF.

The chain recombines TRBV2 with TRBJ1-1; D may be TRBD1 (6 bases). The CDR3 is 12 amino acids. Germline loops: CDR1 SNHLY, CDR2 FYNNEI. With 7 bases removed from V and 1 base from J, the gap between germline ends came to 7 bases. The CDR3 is CASNRENTEAFF. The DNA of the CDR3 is TGTGCCAGCAACAGGGAGAACACTGAAGCTTTCTTT.

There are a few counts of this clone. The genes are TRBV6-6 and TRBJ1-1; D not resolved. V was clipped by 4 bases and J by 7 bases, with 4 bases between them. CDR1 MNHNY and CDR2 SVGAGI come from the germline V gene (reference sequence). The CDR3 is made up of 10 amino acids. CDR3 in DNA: TGTGCCAGCAGTTCGGGTGAAGCTTTCTTT. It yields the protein CASSSGEAFF.

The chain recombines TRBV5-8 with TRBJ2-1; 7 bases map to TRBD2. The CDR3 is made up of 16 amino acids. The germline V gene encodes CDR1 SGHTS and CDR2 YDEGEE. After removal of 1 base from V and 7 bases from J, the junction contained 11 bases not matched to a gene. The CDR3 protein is CASSLWGGLDKNEQFF. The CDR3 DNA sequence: TGTGCCAGCAGCTTGTGGGGGGGATTAGATAAGAATGAGCAGTTCTTC.

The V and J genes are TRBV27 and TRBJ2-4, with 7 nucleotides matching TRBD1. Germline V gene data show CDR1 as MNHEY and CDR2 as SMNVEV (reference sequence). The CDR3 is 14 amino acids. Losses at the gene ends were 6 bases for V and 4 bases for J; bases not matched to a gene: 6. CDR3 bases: TGTGCCAGCAGCACAGGGACAGTAAAAAACATTCAGTACTTC. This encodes CASSTGTVKNIQYF.

CDR3 region: CASSRPDRGYGGELFF. The CDR3 nucleotides read TGTGCCAGCAGCAGACCGGATAGGGGGTATGGCGGGGAGCTGTTTTTT. This chain connects TRBV7-9 to TRBJ2-2, with D perhaps TRBD1 (6 bases). The germline CDR1 and CDR2 sequences are SEHNR and FQNEAQ (reference sequence). The CDR3 has 16 residues. Trimming stripped 5 bases from V and 7 bases from J, with 20 bases between.

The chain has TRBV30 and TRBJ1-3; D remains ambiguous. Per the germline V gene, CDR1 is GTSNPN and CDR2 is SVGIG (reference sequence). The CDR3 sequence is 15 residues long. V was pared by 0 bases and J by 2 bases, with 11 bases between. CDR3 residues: CAWSVPLRAGNTIYF. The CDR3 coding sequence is TGTGCCTGGAGTGTACCTCTACGGGCTGGAAACACCATATATTTT.

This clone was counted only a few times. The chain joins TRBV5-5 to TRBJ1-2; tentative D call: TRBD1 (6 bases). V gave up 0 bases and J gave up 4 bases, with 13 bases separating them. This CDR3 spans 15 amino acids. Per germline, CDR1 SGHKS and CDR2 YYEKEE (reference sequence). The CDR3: CASSLAQGPFYGYTF. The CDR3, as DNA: TGTGCCAGCAGCTTGGCACAGGGCCCTTTCTATGGCTACACCTTC.

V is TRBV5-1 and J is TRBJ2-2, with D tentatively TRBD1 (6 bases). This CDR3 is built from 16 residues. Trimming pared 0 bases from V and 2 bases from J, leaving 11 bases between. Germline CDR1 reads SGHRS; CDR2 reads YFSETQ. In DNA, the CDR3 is TGCGCCAGCAGCTTGGGCACAGGGACCAACACCGGGGAGCTGTTTTTT. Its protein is CASSLGTGTNTGELFF.